The 12 T cell receptor beta chains listed next were all sequenced from one sample in a study of blood T cell repertoires in COVID-19. TCRdb's copy holds only in-frame clones and misses some; the assay was immunoSEQ multiplex PCR. The table lists tens of thousands of clones, approximately 87% of them singletons, with roughly 12% in the top ten. The sample taken for sequencing was peripheral blood. The source of these receptors is a human donor in a cohort sampled during active COVID-19.

The J gene is TRBJ2-6, the V gene TRBV7-8; 8 nucleotides align to TRBD1. V shed 2 bases and J 1 base; nucleotides not matched to a gene: 10. This CDR3 has 19 amino acids. Germline V gene lookup returns CDR1 SGHVS and CDR2 FQNEAQ. The CDR3 is CASSLRPGGAGSGANVLTF. For the CDR3, the DNA is TGTGCCAGCAGCTTAAGGCCAGGGGGCGCAGGTTCTGGGGCCAACGTCCTGACTTTC.

The V call is TRBV5-1, the J call TRBJ1-4, with unresolved D. Germline-derived CDR1 and CDR2 are SGHRS and YFSETQ. This CDR3 region has 14 residues. Trimming removed 0 bases at V and 4 bases at J, with 7 bases between. The CDR3: CASSLGGFNEKLFF. DNA of the CDR3: TGCGCCAGCAGCTTGGGCGGATTTAATGAAAAACTGTTTTTT.

DNA of the CDR3: TGTGCCAGCAGCTTTGGGGGCACGACTGAAGCTTTCTTT. As protein: CASSFGGTTEAFF. The genes are TRBV13 and TRBJ1-1, with D tentatively TRBD1 (6 bases). The CDR3 has 13 residues. Trimming removed 3 bases from V and 5 bases from J, with 10 bases in between. Germline V lookup: CDR1 PRHDT, CDR2 FYEKMQ (reference sequence).

The V and J genes are TRBV29-1 and TRBJ2-3; 13 nucleotides match TRBD2. V lost 0 bases to trimming and J lost 6 bases; unmatched junction nucleotides: 12. Germline assignment: CDR1 SQVTM and CDR2 ANQGSEA. The CDR3 loop spans 18 amino acids. The chain's CDR3 is CSVEDGGRLAGGWDTQYF. The CDR3 nucleotides are TGCAGCGTTGAAGACGGCGGCAGACTAGCGGGGGGATGGGATACGCAGTATTTT.

A few counts support this clone. The chain links TRBV28 to TRBJ1-6; D is uncertain. This CDR3 contains 16 residues. Germline lookup yields CDR1 MDHEN and CDR2 SYDVKM. Trimming removed 2 bases from V and 0 bases from J, with 8 bases in between. CDR3 sequence (DNA): TGTGCCAGCAGTTTAGGGCTAAGCTCCTATAATTCACCCCTCCACTTT. Translating it yields CASSLGLSSYNSPLHF.

The V and J genes are TRBV7-2 and TRBJ1-2, with D perhaps matching TRBD1 (5 bases). Germline CDR1 and CDR2: SGHTA and FQGNSA. The CDR3 has 15 residues. V lost 0 bases and J lost 2, with 10 bases in between. The DNA for the CDR3 is TGTGCCAGCAGCTTAGCGCTACCAGGGAACTATGGCTACACCTTC. This sequence encodes CASSLALPGNYGYTF.

Here the CDR3 DNA reads TGTGCCAGCACCACCCAGACAGGGCGTTATGGCTACACCTTC. Translating it yields CASTTQTGRYGYTF. The chain is built from TRBV6-5 and TRBJ1-2, with TRBD1 matching 7 bases. From germline, CDR1 is MNHEY and CDR2 SVGAGI. CDR3 length: 14 amino acids. V was clipped by 7 bases and J by 5 bases; unmatched bases: 10.

Written as DNA, the CDR3 is TGTGCCACCAGACAGGGTAAGAACACTGAAGCTTTCTTT. As protein: CATRQGKNTEAFF. V gene TRBV24-1 combines with J gene TRBJ1-1; TRBD1 is a possible D gene (6 bases). The CDR3 totals 13 residues. Germline V CDR1 and CDR2: KGHDR, SFDVKD. V gave up 7 bases and J gave up 1 base, with 9 bases separating them.

The chain joins TRBV12-3 or TRBV12-4 to TRBJ2-7; D is ambiguous. CDR3 length equals 13 residues. V lost 4 bases, J lost 3 bases, and 10 bases lay in between. The CDR3 DNA reads TGTGCCAGCAGTTCCTCTGGCAGCTACGAGCAGTACTTC. Translation gives CASSSSGSYEQYF.

V is TRBV10-3 and J is TRBJ1-1, with D unresolved. V lost 2 bases, J lost 1 base, and 8 bases lay in between. CDR3 length equals 14 residues. The germline gives CDR1 ENHRY, CDR2 SYGVKD. CDR3 residues: CAISEGERNTEAFF. In DNA, the CDR3 is TGTGCCATCAGTGAGGGGGAGAGGAACACTGAAGCTTTCTTT.

The rearrangement uses TRBV10-3 and TRBJ2-7, with a possible D match to TRBD1 (7 bases). Germline V gene lookup returns CDR1 ENHRY and CDR2 SYGVKD. The CDR3 loop spans 15 amino acids. Trimming removed 10 bases at V and 5 bases at J, with 24 bases between. In DNA, the CDR3 is TGTGCCACAGGGGTGGAGGGGGCAATAACCCACGAGCAGTACTTC. Residues: CATGVEGAITHEQYF.

This chain links TRBV28 with TRBJ1-2, with 8 nucleotides matching TRBD1. This CDR3 is 13 amino acids long. Germline V gives CDR1 MDHEN, CDR2 SYDVKM. V lost 8 bases, J lost 7 bases, and 9 bases stayed unmatched. CDR3 coding DNA: TGTGCCAGCTACGGGACAGGAGAAGGTGGCTACACCTTC. It is translated as CASYGTGEGGYTF.